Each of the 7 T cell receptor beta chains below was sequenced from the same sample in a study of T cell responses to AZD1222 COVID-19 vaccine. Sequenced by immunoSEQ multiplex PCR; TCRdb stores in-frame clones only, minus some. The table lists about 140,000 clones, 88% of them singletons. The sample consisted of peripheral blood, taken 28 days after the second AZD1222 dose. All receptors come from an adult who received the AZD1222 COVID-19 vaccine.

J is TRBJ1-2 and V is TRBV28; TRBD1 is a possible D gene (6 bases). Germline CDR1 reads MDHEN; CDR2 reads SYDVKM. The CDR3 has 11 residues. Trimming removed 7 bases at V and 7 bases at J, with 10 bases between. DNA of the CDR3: TGTGCCAGCACCAACAGGGTTGGCTACACCTTC. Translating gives CASTNRVGYTF.

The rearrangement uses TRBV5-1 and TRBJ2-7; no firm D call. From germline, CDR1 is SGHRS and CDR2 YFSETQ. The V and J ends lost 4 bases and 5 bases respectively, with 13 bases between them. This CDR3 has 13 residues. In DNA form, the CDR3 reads TGCGCCAGCAGCCCAGATCCGGGTAACGAGCAGTACTTC. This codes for CASSPDPGNEQYF.

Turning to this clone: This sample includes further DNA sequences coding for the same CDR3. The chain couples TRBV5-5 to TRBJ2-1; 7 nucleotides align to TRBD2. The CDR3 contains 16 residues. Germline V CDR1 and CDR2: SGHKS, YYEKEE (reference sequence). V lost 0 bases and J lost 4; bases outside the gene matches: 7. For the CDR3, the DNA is TGTGCCAGCAGCTTGGACCCGGGGGGAACATACAATGAGCAGTTCTTC. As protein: CASSLDPGGTYNEQFF.

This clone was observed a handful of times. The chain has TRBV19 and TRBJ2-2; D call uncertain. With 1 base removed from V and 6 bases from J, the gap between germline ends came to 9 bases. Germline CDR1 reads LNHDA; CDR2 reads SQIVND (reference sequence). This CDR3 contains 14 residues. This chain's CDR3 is CASSIVLFSGELFF. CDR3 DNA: TGTGCCAGTAGTATAGTGCTATTTTCCGGGGAGCTGTTTTTT.

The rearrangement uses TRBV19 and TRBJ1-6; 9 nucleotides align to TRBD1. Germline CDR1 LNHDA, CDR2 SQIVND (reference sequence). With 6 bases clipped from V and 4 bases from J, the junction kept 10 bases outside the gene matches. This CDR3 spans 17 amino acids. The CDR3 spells CASRHIRDRVYNSPLHF. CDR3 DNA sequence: TGTGCCAGTAGGCATATCCGGGACAGGGTGTATAATTCACCCCTCCACTTT.

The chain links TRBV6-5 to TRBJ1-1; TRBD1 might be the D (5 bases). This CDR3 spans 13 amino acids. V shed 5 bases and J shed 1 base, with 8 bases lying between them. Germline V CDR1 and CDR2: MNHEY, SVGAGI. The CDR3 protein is CASSRGENTEAFF. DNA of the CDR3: TGTGCCAGCAGTCGGGGGGAGAACACTGAAGCTTTCTTT.

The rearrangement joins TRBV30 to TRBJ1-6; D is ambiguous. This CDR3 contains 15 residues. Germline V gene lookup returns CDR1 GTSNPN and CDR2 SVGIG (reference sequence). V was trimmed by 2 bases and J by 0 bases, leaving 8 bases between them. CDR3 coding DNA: TGTGCCTGGAGTAGGGAAGACTCCTATAATTCACCCCTCCACTTT. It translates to CAWSREDSYNSPLHF.